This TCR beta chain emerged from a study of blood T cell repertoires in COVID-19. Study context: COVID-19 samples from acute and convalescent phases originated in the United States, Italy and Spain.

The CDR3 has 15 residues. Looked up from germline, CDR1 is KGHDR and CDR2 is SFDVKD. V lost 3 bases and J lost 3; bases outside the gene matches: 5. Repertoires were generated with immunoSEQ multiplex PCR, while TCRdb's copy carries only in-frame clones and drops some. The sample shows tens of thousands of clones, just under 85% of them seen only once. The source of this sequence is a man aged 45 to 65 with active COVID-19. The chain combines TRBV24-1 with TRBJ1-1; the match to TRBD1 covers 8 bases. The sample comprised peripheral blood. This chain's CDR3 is CATSDAQGADTEAFF. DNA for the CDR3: TGTGCCACCAGTGATGCGCAGGGGGCGGACACTGAAGCTTTCTTT.